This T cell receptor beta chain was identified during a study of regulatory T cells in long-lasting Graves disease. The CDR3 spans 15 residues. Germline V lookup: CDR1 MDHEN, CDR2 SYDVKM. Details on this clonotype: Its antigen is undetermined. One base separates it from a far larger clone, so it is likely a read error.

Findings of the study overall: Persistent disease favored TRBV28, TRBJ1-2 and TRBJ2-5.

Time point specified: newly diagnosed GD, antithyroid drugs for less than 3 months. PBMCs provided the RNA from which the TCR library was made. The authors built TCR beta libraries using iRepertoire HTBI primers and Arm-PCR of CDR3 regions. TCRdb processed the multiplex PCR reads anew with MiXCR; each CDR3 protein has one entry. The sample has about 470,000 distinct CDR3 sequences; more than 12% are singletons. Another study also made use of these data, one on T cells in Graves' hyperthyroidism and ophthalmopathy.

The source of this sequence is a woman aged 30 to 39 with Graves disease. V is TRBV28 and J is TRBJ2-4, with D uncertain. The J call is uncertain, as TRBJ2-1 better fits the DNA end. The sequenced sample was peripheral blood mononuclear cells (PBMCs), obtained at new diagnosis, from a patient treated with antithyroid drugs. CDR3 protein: CASSSPSASTHEQFF. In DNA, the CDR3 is TGTGCCAGCAGTTCTCCATCGGCTAGTACCCACGAGCAGTTCTTC.